The T cell receptor beta chain under discussion was sequenced for a study of PD-L1 blockade in urothelial cancer. The wider study: Patients initiated atezolizumab in the mid-2010s at 1,200 mg intravenously every 3 weeks.

Trimming pared 1 base from V and 4 bases from J, leaving 14 bases between. The CDR3 extends over 15 amino acids. The germline V gene has CDR1 SGHVS and CDR2 FQNEAQ. Measured with immunoSEQ multiplex PCR; TCRdb has only the in-frame clones, and not every one. The table lists 40,000 to 55,000 clones, more than 80% of them singletons. Time point: peripheral blood 6 weeks after treatment start. The TCR sequence derives from a man in his 70s with urothelial cancer. The chain recombines TRBV7-8 with TRBJ2-7; D is perhaps TRBD1 (5 bases). The sequenced sample was PBMCs, obtained around atezolizumab (anti-PD-L1) treatment. CDR3 in amino acids: CASSLDGAGVYEQYF. The CDR3 DNA reads TGTGCCAGCAGCTTAGATGGGGCAGGCGTATACGAGCAGTACTTC.